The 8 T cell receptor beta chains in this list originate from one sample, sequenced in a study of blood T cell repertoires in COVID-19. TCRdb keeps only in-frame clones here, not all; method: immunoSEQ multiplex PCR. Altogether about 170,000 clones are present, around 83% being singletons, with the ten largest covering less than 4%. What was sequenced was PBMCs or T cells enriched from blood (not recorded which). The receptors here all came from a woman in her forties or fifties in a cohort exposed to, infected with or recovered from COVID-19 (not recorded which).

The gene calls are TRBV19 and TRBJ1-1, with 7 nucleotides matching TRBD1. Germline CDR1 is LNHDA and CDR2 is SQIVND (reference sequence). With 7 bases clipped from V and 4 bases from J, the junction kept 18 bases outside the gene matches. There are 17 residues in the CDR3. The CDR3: CASNEGAGGLRGTEAFF. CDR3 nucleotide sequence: TGTGCCAGTAACGAGGGGGCAGGGGGGCTCCGGGGCACTGAAGCTTTCTTT. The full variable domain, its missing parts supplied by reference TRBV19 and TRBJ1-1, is DGGITQSPKYLFRKEGQNVTLSCEQNLNHDAMYWYRQDPGQGLRLIYYSQIVNDFQKGDIAEGYSVSREKKESFPLTVTSAQKNPTAFYLCASNEGAGGLRGTEAFFGQGTRLTVV.

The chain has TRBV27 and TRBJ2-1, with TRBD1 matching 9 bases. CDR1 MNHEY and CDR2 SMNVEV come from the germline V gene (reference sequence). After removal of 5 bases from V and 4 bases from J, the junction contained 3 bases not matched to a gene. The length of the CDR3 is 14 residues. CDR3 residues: CASSRGQGYNEQFF. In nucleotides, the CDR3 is TGTGCCAGCAGTCGAGGACAGGGGTACAATGAGCAGTTCTTC.

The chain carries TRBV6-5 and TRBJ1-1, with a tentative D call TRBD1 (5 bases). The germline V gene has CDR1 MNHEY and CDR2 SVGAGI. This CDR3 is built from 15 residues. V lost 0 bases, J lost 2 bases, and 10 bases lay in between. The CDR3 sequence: CASSYSSQGNTEAFF. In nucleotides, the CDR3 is TGTGCCAGCAGTTACTCGTCGCAGGGAAACACTGAAGCTTTCTTT.

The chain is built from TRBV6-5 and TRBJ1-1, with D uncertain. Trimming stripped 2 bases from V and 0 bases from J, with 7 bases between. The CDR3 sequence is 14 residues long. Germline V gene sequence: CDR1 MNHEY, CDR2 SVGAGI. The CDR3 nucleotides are TGTGCCAGCAGTTACGAGGGATTGAACACTGAAGCTTTCTTT. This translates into CASSYEGLNTEAFF.

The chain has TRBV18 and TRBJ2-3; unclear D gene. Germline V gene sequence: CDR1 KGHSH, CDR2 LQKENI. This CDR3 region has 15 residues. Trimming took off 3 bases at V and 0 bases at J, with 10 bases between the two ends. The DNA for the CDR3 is TGTGCCAGCTCACCGAGGCAGACTAGCACAGATACGCAGTATTTT. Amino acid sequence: CASSPRQTSTDTQYF.

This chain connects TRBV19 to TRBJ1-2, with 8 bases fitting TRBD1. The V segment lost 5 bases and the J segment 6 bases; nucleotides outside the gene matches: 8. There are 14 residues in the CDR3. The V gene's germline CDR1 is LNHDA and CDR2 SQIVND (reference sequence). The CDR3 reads CASSRGQGVHGYTF. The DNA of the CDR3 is TGTGCCAGTAGTCGCGGACAGGGCGTACATGGCTACACCTTC. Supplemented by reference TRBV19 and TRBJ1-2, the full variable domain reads DGGITQSPKYLFRKEGQNVTLSCEQNLNHDAMYWYRQDPGQGLRLIYYSQIVNDFQKGDIAEGYSVSREKKESFPLTVTSAQKNPTAFYLCASSRGQGVHGYTFGSGTRLTVV.

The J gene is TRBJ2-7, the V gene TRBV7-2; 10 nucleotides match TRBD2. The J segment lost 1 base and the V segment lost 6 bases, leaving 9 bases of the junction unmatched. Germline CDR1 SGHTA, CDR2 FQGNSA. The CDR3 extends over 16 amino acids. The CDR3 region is CASRLRSGGASYEQYF. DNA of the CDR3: TGTGCCAGCAGACTAAGGAGCGGGGGGGCTTCCTACGAGCAGTACTTC. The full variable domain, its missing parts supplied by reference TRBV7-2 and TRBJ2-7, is GAGVSQSPSNKVTEKGKDVELRCDPISGHTALYWYRQSLGQGLEFLIYFQGNSAPDKSGLPSDRFSAERTGGSVSTLTIQRTQQEDSAVYLCASRLRSGGASYEQYFGPGTRLTVT.

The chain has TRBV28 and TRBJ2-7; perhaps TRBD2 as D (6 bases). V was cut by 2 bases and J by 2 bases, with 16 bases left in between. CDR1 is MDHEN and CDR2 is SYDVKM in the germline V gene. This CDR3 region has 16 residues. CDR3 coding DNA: TGTGCCAGCAGTTTACGGAGGAGGCGGGGCACCTACGAGCAGTACTTC. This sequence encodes CASSLRRRRGTYEQYF.